Shown below are 15 T cell receptor beta chains from a single sample sequenced in a study of beta chain features in type 1 diabetes. Whole-study findings and limits: The study found moderately but significantly shorter TCRB CDR3s in all four CD4+ subsets of Type 1 diabetes patients.

No antigen is known for these receptors. Sequenced material consisted of expressed TCRB transcripts (all of the isolated RNA was reverse transcribed). Sequencing used immunoSEQ multiplex PCR; TCRdb keeps in-frame clones, though not all of them. Among about 170,000 clones listed, over 6% were seen once. The sequenced material came from central memory CD4+ T cells from blood. All receptors derive from a man between 18 and 35 years old with type 1 diabetes.

This clone came up a few times. V gene TRBV30 combines with J gene TRBJ2-6; D is possibly TRBD1 (5 bases). V was pared by 0 bases and J by 2 bases, with 11 bases between. CDR3 length: 16 residues. From germline, CDR1 is GTSNPN and CDR2 SVGIG (reference sequence). CDR3 in DNA: TGTGCCTGGAGTGTAGGGCAGGGCACTGGGGCCAACGTCCTGACTTTC. This codes for CAWSVGQGTGANVLTF.

The V call is TRBV29-1, the J call TRBJ1-3; no clear D gene. The CDR3 is 14 amino acids. Germline V gene sequence: CDR1 SQVTM, CDR2 ANQGSEA. V was trimmed by 0 bases and J by 0 bases, leaving 6 bases between them. CDR3 amino acids: CSVEESNSGNTIYF. The CDR3 bases are TGCAGCGTTGAAGAGAGTAACTCTGGAAACACCATATATTTT.

This clone was counted between two and nine times. V usage is TRBV9 and J usage is TRBJ2-3; the match to TRBD1 covers 11 bases. The CDR3 has 17 residues. The germline V gene encodes CDR1 SGDLS and CDR2 YYNGEE. V trimming: 4 bases; J trimming: 4 bases; junction bases outside the gene matches: 11. Here the CDR3 reads CASSPRGQGAGADTQYF. The CDR3 coding sequence is TGTGCCAGCAGCCCTCGAGGACAGGGGGCTGGTGCAGATACGCAGTATTTT.

This clone was seen more than once but under ten times. V usage is TRBV2 and J usage is TRBJ1-1; 8 nucleotides agree with TRBD1. This CDR3 contains 14 residues. CDR1 is SNHLY, CDR2 FYNNEI, per germline. Unmatched junction bases numbered 3, after V lost 6 bases and J lost 0 bases. The CDR3 region is CASRRTGMNTEAFF. The CDR3 bases are TGTGCCAGCAGGAGGACAGGGATGAACACTGAAGCTTTCTTT.

The rearrangement links TRBV7-2 to TRBJ2-3, with 9 bases identical to TRBD1. This CDR3 is 18 amino acids long. V was pared by 2 bases and J by 3 bases, with 12 bases of the junction left unmatched. Germline V gene data show CDR1 as SGHTA and CDR2 as FQGNSA. The DNA for the CDR3 is TGTGCCAGCAGCTTAAGGTTGCCCGGGACAGGGAAAACAGATACGCAGTATTTT. Amino acid sequence: CASSLRLPGTGKTDTQYF.

Of note for this clone: Likely a read error: the CDR3 ends without its conserved phenylalanine or tryptophan. No DNA is shown, since the ends of the CDR3 on it are uncertain; the CDR3 is the one TCRdb lists. V gene TRBV13 combines with J gene TRBJ2-3; TRBD1 reflects the table's D call only, with no check against the DNA. The V gene's germline CDR1 is PRHDT and CDR2 FYEKMQ (reference sequence). 9 amino acids form the CDR3, both terminal residues included. CDR3 in amino acids: CASSSRHRC.

V gene TRBV29-1 combines with J gene TRBJ2-3; a weak D match, TRBD1 (6 bases). Germline V lookup: CDR1 SQVTM, CDR2 ANQGSEA. Trimming left V 2 bases short and J 1 base short, with 16 bases between. The CDR3 runs to 16 residues. CDR3 DNA: TGCAGCGTTGAATTCCGGGATGAGGGGGGCACAGATACGCAGTATTTT. This translates into CSVEFRDEGGTDTQYF.

This clone was detected a few times. J is TRBJ2-3 and V is TRBV9; 12 bases align to TRBD2. The CDR3 is 17 residues long. Germline V CDR1 and CDR2: SGDLS, YYNGEE. The V and J ends lost 4 bases and 1 base, in that order; junction bases with no gene match: 7. The CDR3 protein is CASSRGLAGSGTDTQYF. As DNA, the CDR3 is TGTGCCAGCAGCCGAGGACTAGCGGGGTCTGGCACAGATACGCAGTATTTT.

The chain joins TRBV30 to TRBJ2-3; the D is unclear. The CDR3 is made up of 12 amino acids. The germline gives CDR1 GTSNPN, CDR2 SVGIG (reference sequence). Trimming left V 4 bases short and J 7 bases short, with 12 bases between. The CDR3 sequence: CAWTRGGYTQYF. In nucleotides, the CDR3 is TGTGCCTGGACCCGAGGTGGCTATACGCAGTATTTT.

This clone was counted a few times. V and J are TRBV28 and TRBJ2-5; 7 bases align to TRBD1. The CDR3 is 16 amino acids. The V and J ends lost 6 bases and 4 bases, in that order; junction bases with no gene match: 14. Germline CDR1 reads MDHEN; CDR2 reads SYDVKM. The CDR3 sequence: CASSTPLRGSGETQYF. The CDR3 nucleotides read TGTGCCAGCAGCACCCCGCTCAGGGGGAGTGGAGAGACCCAGTACTTC.

The CDR3 loop is CASSLGQAATNEKLFF. The CDR3, as DNA: TGCGCCAGCAGCTTGGGACAGGCTGCAACTAATGAAAAACTGTTTTTT. The gene calls are TRBV5-1 and TRBJ1-4; a weak D match, TRBD1 (6 bases). CDR3 size: 16 residues. CDR1 is SGHRS and CDR2 is YFSETQ in the germline V gene. V was clipped by 0 bases and J by 0 bases, with 9 bases between them.

This chain connects TRBV15 to TRBJ2-5; D is possibly TRBD2 (6 bases). Germline V gives CDR1 LNHNV, CDR2 YYDKDF (reference sequence). Deletions cut 0 bases from V and 5 bases from J, with 10 bases between. This CDR3 is built from 14 residues. The CDR3 spells CATSRDRAGETQYF. The CDR3 DNA reads TGTGCCACCAGCAGAGATCGCGCGGGGGAGACCCAGTACTTC.

The V and J genes are TRBV16 and TRBJ1-1; TRBD1 matches at 9 bases. The CDR3 loop spans 14 amino acids. Germline V lookup: CDR1 KGHSY, CDR2 FQNENV. V was pared by 5 bases and J by 1 base, with 2 bases of the junction left unmatched. The CDR3 is CASSEDRGNTEAFF. CDR3 DNA sequence: TGTGCCAGCAGCGAGGACAGGGGGAACACTGAAGCTTTCTTT.

This chain links TRBV27 with TRBJ1-5; D remains unclear. Trimming cost V 3 bases and J 3 bases, with 6 bases left between them. Germline-derived CDR1 and CDR2 are MNHEY and SMNVEV (reference sequence). The CDR3 covers 13 residues. The CDR3 here is CASSFGVNQPQHF. In DNA, the CDR3 is TGTGCCAGCAGTTTCGGGGTCAATCAGCCCCAGCATTTT.

This clone was found a few times. The chain has TRBV28 and TRBJ2-3; tentatively, D is TRBD2 (6 bases). Germline assignment: CDR1 MDHEN and CDR2 SYDVKM. Trimming stripped 2 bases from V and 2 bases from J, with 14 bases between. CDR3 length: 16 amino acids. Here the CDR3 DNA reads TGTGCCAGCAGTTTAGGCGGGCGGGGATACACAGATACGCAGTATTTT. It yields the protein CASSLGGRGYTDTQYF.